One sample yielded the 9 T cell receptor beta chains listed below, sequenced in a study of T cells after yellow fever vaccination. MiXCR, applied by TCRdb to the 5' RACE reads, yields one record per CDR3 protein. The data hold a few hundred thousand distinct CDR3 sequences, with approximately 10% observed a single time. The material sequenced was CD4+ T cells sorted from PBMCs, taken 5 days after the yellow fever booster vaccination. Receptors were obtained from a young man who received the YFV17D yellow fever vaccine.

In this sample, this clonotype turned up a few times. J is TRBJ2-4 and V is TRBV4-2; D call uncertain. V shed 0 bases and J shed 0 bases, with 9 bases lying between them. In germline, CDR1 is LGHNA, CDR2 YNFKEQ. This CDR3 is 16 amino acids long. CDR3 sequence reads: CASSQEGFLAKNIQYF. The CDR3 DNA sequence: TGTGCCAGCAGCCAAGAGGGATTCCTAGCCAAAAACATTCAGTACTTC.

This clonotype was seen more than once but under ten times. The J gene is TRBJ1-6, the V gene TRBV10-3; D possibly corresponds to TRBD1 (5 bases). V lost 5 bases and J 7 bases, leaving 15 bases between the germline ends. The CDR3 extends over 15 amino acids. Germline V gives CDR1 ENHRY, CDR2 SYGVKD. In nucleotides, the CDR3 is TGTGCCATCAGTAAAAATCCTGGGGGGAATTCACCCCTCCACTTT. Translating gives CAISKNPGGNSPLHF.

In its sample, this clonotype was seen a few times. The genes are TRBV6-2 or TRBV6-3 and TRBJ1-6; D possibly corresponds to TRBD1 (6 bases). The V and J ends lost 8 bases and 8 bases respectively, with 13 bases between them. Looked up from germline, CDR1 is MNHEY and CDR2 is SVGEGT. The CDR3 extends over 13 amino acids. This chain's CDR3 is CASVTGRDSPLHF. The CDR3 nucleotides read TGTGCCAGCGTAACAGGGAGGGATTCACCCCTCCACTTT.

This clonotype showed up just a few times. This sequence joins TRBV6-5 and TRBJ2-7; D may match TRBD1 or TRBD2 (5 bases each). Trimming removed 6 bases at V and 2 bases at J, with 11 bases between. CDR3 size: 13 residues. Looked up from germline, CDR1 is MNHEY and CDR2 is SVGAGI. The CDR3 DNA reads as TGTGCCAGCAGGAGGGGCAGAGCCTACGAGCAGTACGTC. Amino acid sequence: CASRRGRAYEQYV.

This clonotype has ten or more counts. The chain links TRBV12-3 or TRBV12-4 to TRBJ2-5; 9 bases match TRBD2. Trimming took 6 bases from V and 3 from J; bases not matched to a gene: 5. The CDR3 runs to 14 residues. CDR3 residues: CASSRGGAEETQYF. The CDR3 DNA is TGTGCCAGCAGCCGCGGGGGGGCCGAAGAGACCCAGTACTTC.

The DNA of the CDR3 is TGCAGTGCCAATCTGGGACAGGTATATTCACCCCTCCACTTT. Its protein product is CSANLGQVYSPLHF. The J gene is TRBJ1-6, the V gene TRBV20-1, with 8 bases fitting TRBD1. The J segment lost 8 bases and the V segment lost 6 bases, leaving 9 bases of the junction unmatched. The CDR3 length is 14 residues. In germline, CDR1 is DFQATT, CDR2 SNEGSKA (reference sequence).

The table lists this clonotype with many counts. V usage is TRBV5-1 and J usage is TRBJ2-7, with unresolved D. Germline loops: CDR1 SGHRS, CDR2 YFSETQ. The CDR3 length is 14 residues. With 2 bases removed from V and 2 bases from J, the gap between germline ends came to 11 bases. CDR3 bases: TGCGCCAGCAGCTTATCCGGGTTGGCCTACGAGCAGTACTTC. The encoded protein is CASSLSGLAYEQYF.

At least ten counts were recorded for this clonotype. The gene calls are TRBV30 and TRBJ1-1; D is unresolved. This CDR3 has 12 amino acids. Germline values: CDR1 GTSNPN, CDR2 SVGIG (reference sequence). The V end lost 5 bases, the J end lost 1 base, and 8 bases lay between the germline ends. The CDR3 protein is CAWETGNTEAFF. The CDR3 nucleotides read TGTGCCTGGGAGACGGGGAACACTGAAGCTTTCTTT.

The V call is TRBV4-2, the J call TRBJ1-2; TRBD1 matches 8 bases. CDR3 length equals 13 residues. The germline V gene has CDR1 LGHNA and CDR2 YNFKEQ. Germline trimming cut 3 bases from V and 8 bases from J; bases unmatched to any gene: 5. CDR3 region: CASSQVTGEGYTF. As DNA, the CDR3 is TGTGCCAGCAGCCAGGTGACAGGGGAAGGCTACACCTTC.